Below are 26 T cell receptor beta chains sequenced from a single sample in a study of blood T cell repertoires in COVID-19 (dated by TCRdb to 2020 to 2021). Library preparation was by the immunoSEQ multiplex PCR assay. This is the immuneACCESS table as TCRdb keeps it, with only in-frame sequences that have V and J called. A part of the clones is gone; compared with another copy, unresolved V genes explain less than half, and the rest is unexplained. This sample has 150,000 to 200,000 clones in its table, and about four fifths of those were observed once. The top ten clonotypes cover about 10% of the sample. Sequenced: peripheral blood. All receptors come from a woman aged 40 to 50 with COVID-19, enrolled during active disease.

The chain employs TRBV28 and TRBJ1-1, with D perhaps matching TRBD1 (6 bases). Germline V gives CDR1 MDHEN, CDR2 SYDVKM. The V end lost 2 bases, the J end lost 0 bases, and 19 bases lay between the germline ends. The CDR3 loop spans 18 amino acids. The CDR3 coding sequence is TGTGCCAGCAGTTTAGTGACAGGACTCTTTAGCATGAACACTGAAGCTTTCTTT. Residues: CASSLVTGLFSMNTEAFF.

V usage is TRBV4-1 and J usage is TRBJ1-2; the D gene is possibly TRBD1 (6 bases). Germline V CDR1 and CDR2: MGHRA, YSYEKL. The V end was cut by 6 bases, the J end by 4 bases, with 15 bases between. This CDR3 is built from 14 residues. The CDR3 nucleotides read TGCGCCAGCAGAGCAGGGGCGCAGGGCTATGGCTACACCTTC. Protein sequence: CASRAGAQGYGYTF.

The chain recombines TRBV5-4 with TRBJ2-3, with TRBD1 as a possible D gene (5 bases). Germline lookup yields CDR1 SGHNT and CDR2 YYREEE (reference sequence). There are 15 residues in the CDR3. V was clipped by 1 base and J by 0 bases, with 9 bases between them. DNA of the CDR3: TGTGCCAGCAGCTTGAAGGGGTTTAGCACAGATACGCAGTATTTT. This sequence encodes CASSLKGFSTDTQYF. The whole variable domain, filled in from reference TRBV5-4 and TRBJ2-3, reads ETGVTQSPTHLIKTRGQQVTLRCSSQSGHNTVSWYQQALGQGPQFIFQYYREEENGRGNFPPRFSGLQFPNYSSELNVNALELDDSALYLCASSLKGFSTDTQYFGPGTRLTVL.

This sequence joins TRBV28 and TRBJ2-7; 8 bases are shared with TRBD2. CDR1 MDHEN and CDR2 SYDVKM come from the germline V gene. V shed 7 bases, J shed 7 bases, and the junction held 9 bases outside the gene matches. The CDR3 has 13 amino acids. The CDR3 nucleotides read TGTGCCAGCAATACGGGAGGGACCCCAGAGCAGTACGTC. This codes for CASNTGGTPEQYV.

The V call is TRBV6-6, the J call TRBJ2-1; a possible D gene is TRBD2 (5 bases). Germline lookup yields CDR1 MNHNY and CDR2 SVGAGI (reference sequence). The CDR3 is 15 amino acids. V was cut by 2 bases and J by 6 bases, with 14 bases left in between. The CDR3 sequence is CASSYEGVGSNEQFF. In DNA form, the CDR3 reads TGTGCCAGCAGTTACGAGGGAGTAGGTTCCAATGAGCAGTTCTTC.

V gene TRBV9 combines with J gene TRBJ1-1; 12 bases map to TRBD1. The V gene's germline CDR1 is SGDLS and CDR2 YYNGEE. V dropped 0 bases and J dropped 6; count of bases not matched to a gene: 12. The CDR3 has 18 amino acids. CDR3 in DNA: TGTGCCAGCAGCGTAGCAGGAGGGACAGGGGGCGTTGGGGCTGAAGCTTTCTTT. Protein sequence: CASSVAGGTGGVGAEAFF.

This clone was counted between two and nine times. This chain connects TRBV19 to TRBJ2-7; a possible D gene is TRBD2 (6 bases). Trimming pared 5 bases from V and 5 bases from J, leaving 13 bases between. The germline gives CDR1 LNHDA, CDR2 SQIVND (reference sequence). CDR3 size: 13 residues. CDR3: CASSASTSNEQYF. DNA for the CDR3: TGTGCCAGTAGTGCCTCGACTAGTAACGAGCAGTACTTC.

There are many counts of this clone. The rearrangement uses TRBV25-1 and TRBJ1-2; 10 bases are a match to TRBD1. CDR1 and CDR2 (germline): MGHDK, SYGVNS. The V gene end was trimmed by 7 bases and the J gene end by 8 bases; junction bases not matched to a gene: 7. The CDR3 runs to 13 residues. The CDR3 coding sequence is TGTGCCAGCATTGGGGACAGGGGCGAAGGCTACACCTTC. Translating it yields CASIGDRGEGYTF.

This chain joins TRBV30 and TRBJ1-2; no firm D call. Germline CDR1 reads GTSNPN; CDR2 reads SVGIG (reference sequence). CDR3 length: 11 amino acids. With 3 bases removed from V and 2 bases from J, the gap between germline ends came to 4 bases. In nucleotides, the CDR3 is TGTGCCTGGAGCTCCAACTATGGCTACACCTTC. This sequence encodes CAWSSNYGYTF.

This clone was observed a few times. The chain has TRBV14 and TRBJ1-5; no definite D call. Trimming cost V 2 bases and J 4 bases, with 6 bases left between them. This CDR3 has 13 residues. Germline V lookup: CDR1 SGHDN, CDR2 FVKESK. Here the CDR3 reads CASSQMTNQPQHF. In nucleotides, the CDR3 is TGTGCCAGCAGCCAAATGACAAATCAGCCCCAGCATTTT.

The chain uses TRBV3-1 (or the pseudogene TRBV3-2) and TRBJ1-1; D remains unclear. The CDR3 is 16 amino acids. Trimming took off 0 bases at V and 1 base at J, with 12 bases between the two ends. Germline lookup yields CDR1 LGHDT and CDR2 YNNKEL (reference sequence). The CDR3 region is CASSQESALRNTEAFF. The CDR3 region has the DNA TGTGCCAGCAGCCAAGAGTCTGCACTGAGGAACACTGAAGCTTTCTTT.

The gene calls are TRBV20-1 and TRBJ1-1; TRBD1 might be the D (5 bases). The CDR3 totals 11 residues. The V gene's germline CDR1 is DFQATT and CDR2 SNEGSKA (reference sequence). V was pared by 5 bases and J by 8 bases, with 12 bases between. CDR3 in DNA: TGCAGTGCTCGACGGACAAAGGAAGCTTTCTTT. Its protein product is CSARRTKEAFF.

The gene calls are TRBV5-1 and TRBJ1-1; D ambiguous. Trimming shortened V by 0 bases and J by 7 bases, and 16 bases separated the two germline ends. The CDR3 is 15 residues long. CDR1 and CDR2 from the germline V gene are SGHRS and YFSETQ. CDR3 DNA sequence: TGCGCCAGCAGCTTGGCCGGGAGCACAATTGGTGAAGCTTTCTTT. Translating gives CASSLAGSTIGEAFF.

The chain uses TRBV6-5 and TRBJ2-1; D is possibly TRBD2 (5 bases). This CDR3 contains 11 residues. The germline V gene encodes CDR1 MNHEY and CDR2 SVGAGI. V was trimmed by 1 base and J by 13 bases, leaving 8 bases between them. As DNA, the CDR3 is TGTGCCAGCAGTTACTATTCGGGACAGTTCTTC. This codes for CASSYYSGQFF.

The chain is built from TRBV5-4 and TRBJ2-2, with a weak D call TRBD2 (5 bases). Germline loops: CDR1 SGHNT, CDR2 YYREEE (reference sequence). CDR3 size: 14 residues. With 4 bases removed from V and 3 bases from J, the gap between germline ends came to 10 bases. The CDR3 here is CASSPDSYTGELFF. The CDR3 DNA sequence: TGTGCCAGCAGCCCGGACTCCTACACCGGGGAGCTGTTTTTT.

This chain joins TRBV5-4 and TRBJ2-5; TRBD1 aligns across 10 bases. Germline CDR1 reads SGHNT; CDR2 reads YYREEE (reference sequence). The J segment lost 7 bases and the V segment lost 4 bases, leaving 16 bases of the junction unmatched. The CDR3 totals 17 residues. This chain's CDR3 is CASSHGTGEYALGTQYF. CDR3 nucleotides: TGTGCCAGCAGCCACGGGACAGGGGAGTATGCATTGGGGACCCAGTACTTC.

This clone has a single count. The chain carries TRBV6-5 and TRBJ1-4, with TRBD1 matching 7 bases. Germline CDR1 and CDR2: MNHEY and SVGAGI. This CDR3 has 13 residues. Trimming removed 7 bases from V and 11 bases from J; junction bases left unmatched: 10. The CDR3 coding sequence is TGTGCCAGCATAGCGACAGGGTCACAGAAACTGTTTTTT. Protein product: CASIATGSQKLFF.

The chain carries TRBV18 and TRBJ1-3; 8 bases line up with TRBD1. This CDR3 contains 17 residues. V lost 5 bases and J lost 0; bases outside the gene matches: 9. CDR1 and CDR2 (germline): KGHSH, LQKENI. CDR3 amino acids: CASSLMTGDRSGNTIYF. CDR3 coding DNA: TGTGCCAGCTCATTGATGACAGGGGATCGCTCTGGAAACACCATATATTTT.

The chain employs TRBV18 and TRBJ1-4, with D possibly TRBD1 on 5 matching bases. CDR1 and CDR2 (germline): KGHSH, LQKENI. CDR3 size: 16 residues. With 2 bases removed from V and 8 bases from J, the gap between germline ends came to 18 bases. CDR3 nucleotides: TGTGCCAGCTCACCAGGATTCCAGGGCCGTCTGGAAAAACTGTTTTTT. It encodes CASSPGFQGRLEKLFF.

The genes are TRBV18 and TRBJ1-5, with 7 bases fitting TRBD1. V lost 3 bases and J lost 5; bases outside the gene matches: 4. CDR1 is KGHSH, CDR2 LQKENI, per germline. This CDR3 spans 14 amino acids. CDR3 nucleotides: TGTGCCAGCTCACCTGACAGGGAAGATCAGCCCCAGCATTTT. Amino acid sequence: CASSPDREDQPQHF.

This chain uses TRBV6-6 with TRBJ1-1; 8 bases match TRBD1. The V gene's germline CDR1 is MNHNY and CDR2 SVGAGI (reference sequence). The CDR3 runs 14 residues. The V and J ends lost 0 bases and 7 bases, in that order; junction bases with no gene match: 4. As DNA, the CDR3 is TGTGCCAGCAGTTACTCGACAGGGGAGTTTGAAGCTTTCTTT. Translated, it gives CASSYSTGEFEAFF.

This clone came up once. The J gene is TRBJ2-7, the V gene TRBV27; no firm D call. This CDR3 has 14 residues. Germline values: CDR1 MNHEY, CDR2 SMNVEV (reference sequence). Trimming removed 6 bases at V and 4 bases at J, with 16 bases between. This CDR3 is CASRRQGFSYEQYF. CDR3 DNA: TGTGCCAGCAGACGACAAGGATTTTCATACGAGCAGTACTTC.

The chain has TRBV27 and TRBJ1-1; D not certain. Looked up from germline, CDR1 is MNHEY and CDR2 is SMNVEV (reference sequence). Trimming took off 6 bases at V and 5 bases at J, with 7 bases between the two ends. The CDR3 loop spans 11 amino acids. The CDR3: CASSETTEAFF. DNA for the CDR3: TGTGCCAGCAGCGAGACAACTGAAGCTTTCTTT.

V is TRBV14 and J is TRBJ1-2; no clear D. V gave up 3 bases and J gave up 7 bases, with 12 bases separating them. In germline, CDR1 is SGHDN, CDR2 FVKESK. The CDR3 sequence is 13 residues long. The CDR3, as DNA: TGTGCCAGCAGCCAGAACCCCCGGGGTGGCTACACCTTC. Its translation: CASSQNPRGGYTF.

This sequence joins TRBV3-1 (or the pseudogene TRBV3-2) and TRBJ2-2, with 7 nucleotides matching TRBD2. The CDR3 consists of 16 residues. Trimming at V came to 1 base and at J to 5 bases, leaving 7 bases not matched to a gene. Germline V lookup: CDR1 LGHDT, CDR2 YNNKEL (reference sequence). This chain's CDR3 is CASSQASGRATGELFF. The CDR3 nucleotides read TGTGCCAGCAGCCAAGCGTCGGGGAGGGCAACCGGGGAGCTGTTTTTT.

The V gene is TRBV5-1, the J gene TRBJ1-2, with TRBD1 matching 10 bases. Trimming removed 0 bases from V and 8 bases from J; junction bases left unmatched: 1. CDR3 size: 13 residues. The V gene's germline CDR1 is SGHRS and CDR2 YFSETQ. CDR3 region: CASSLVDRGGYTF. As DNA, the CDR3 is TGCGCCAGCAGCTTGGTGGACAGGGGGGGCTACACCTTC.